The clone carrying this T cell receptor (beta chain) was recorded many times. This entry belongs to a study of metastatic and nonmetastatic thyroid tumors. Across the whole study: Repertoires of blood and of tissue (tumor or nodule) from malignant and benign thyroid patients were compared.

The germline CDR1 and CDR2 sequences are SGDLS and YYNGEE. This CDR3 contains 14 residues. V was shortened by 1 base and J by 6 bases, with 12 bases between the two germline ends. Study processing details: Construction of a distant-metastasis classifier for papillary thyroid cancer relied on CDR3 differences across clinicopathological groups. TCRdb re-clonotyped the PCR reads through MiXCR. V and J calls and clone size were set by TCRdb, not the authors. This table has about 20,000 clones, more than 15% appearing once. No patient received treatment before thyroid surgery. The sequence derives from a female donor with papillary thyroid cancer or a benign thyroid nodule (not recorded which). Some clones in this sample may be carry-over from other donors' samples. The chain recombines TRBV9 with TRBJ2-3; no firm D call. The sequencing input was tumor tissue. CDR3 protein: CASSVSVQADTQYF. The CDR3 bases are TGTGCCAGCAGCGTAAGTGTCCAGGCCGATACGCAGTATTTT.